This TCR beta chain was sequenced for a study of cytomegalovirus exposure and HLA in healthy donors. Germline CDR1 is MNHEY and CDR2 is SVGAGI. V lost 7 bases and J 0 bases, leaving 7 bases between the germline ends. The CDR3 runs to 14 residues. PCR was performed using 60 Vbeta and 13 Jbeta primers. The method was immunoSEQ multiplex PCR; TCRdb's version includes in-frame clones alone and lacks a portion of them. Here the sample spans some 92,000 clones, roughly 80% being singletons. This receptor was taken from a young man in good health and CMV-seronegative. What was sequenced was PBMCs. The rearrangement links TRBV6-5 to TRBJ1-6; D uncertain. The CDR3 loop reads CASKSGSYNSPLHF. CDR3 in DNA: TGTGCCAGCAAGTCAGGCTCCTATAATTCACCCCTCCACTTT.